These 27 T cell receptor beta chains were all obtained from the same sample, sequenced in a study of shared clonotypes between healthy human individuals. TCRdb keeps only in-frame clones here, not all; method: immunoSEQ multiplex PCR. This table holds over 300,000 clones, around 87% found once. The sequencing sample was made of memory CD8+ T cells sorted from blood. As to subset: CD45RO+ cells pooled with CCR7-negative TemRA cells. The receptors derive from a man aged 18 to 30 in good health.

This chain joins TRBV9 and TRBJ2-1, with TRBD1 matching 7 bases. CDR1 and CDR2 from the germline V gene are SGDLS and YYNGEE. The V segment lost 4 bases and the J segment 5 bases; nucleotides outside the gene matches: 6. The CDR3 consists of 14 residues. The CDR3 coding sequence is TGTGCCAGCAGCCCGGGACAGTTCAACAATGAGCAGTTCTTC. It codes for CASSPGQFNNEQFF.

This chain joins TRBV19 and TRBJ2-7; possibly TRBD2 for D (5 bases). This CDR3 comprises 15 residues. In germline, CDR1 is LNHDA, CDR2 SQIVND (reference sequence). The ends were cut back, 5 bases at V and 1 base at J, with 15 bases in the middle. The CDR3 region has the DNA TGTGCCAGTAGTCTGCCCGGGGTCGGGTCCTACGAGCAGTACTTC. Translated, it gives CASSLPGVGSYEQYF.

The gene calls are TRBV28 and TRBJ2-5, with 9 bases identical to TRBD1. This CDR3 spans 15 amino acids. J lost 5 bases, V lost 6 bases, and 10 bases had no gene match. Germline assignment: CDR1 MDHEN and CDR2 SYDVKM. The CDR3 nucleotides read TGTGCCAGCAGACCCGGGACAGGGTATGGGGAGACCCAGTACTTC. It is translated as CASRPGTGYGETQYF.

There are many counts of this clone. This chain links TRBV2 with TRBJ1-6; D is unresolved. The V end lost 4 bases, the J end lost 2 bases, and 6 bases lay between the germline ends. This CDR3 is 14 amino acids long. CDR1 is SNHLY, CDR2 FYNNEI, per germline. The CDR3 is CASSGKAYNSPLHF. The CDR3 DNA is TGTGCCAGCAGTGGCAAGGCCTATAATTCACCCCTCCACTTT.

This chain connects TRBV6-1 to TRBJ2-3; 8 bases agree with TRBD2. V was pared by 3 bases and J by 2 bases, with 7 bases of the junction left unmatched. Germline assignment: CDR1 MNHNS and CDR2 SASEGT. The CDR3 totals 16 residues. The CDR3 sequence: CASSEVVAGTTDTQYF. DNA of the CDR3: TGTGCCAGCAGTGAGGTGGTAGCGGGGACCACAGATACGCAGTATTTT.

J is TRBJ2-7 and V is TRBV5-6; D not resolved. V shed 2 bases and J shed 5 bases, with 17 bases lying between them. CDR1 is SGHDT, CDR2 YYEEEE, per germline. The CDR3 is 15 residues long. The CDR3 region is CASSFFPPSVNEQYF. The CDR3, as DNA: TGTGCCAGCAGCTTCTTTCCCCCATCTGTGAACGAGCAGTACTTC.

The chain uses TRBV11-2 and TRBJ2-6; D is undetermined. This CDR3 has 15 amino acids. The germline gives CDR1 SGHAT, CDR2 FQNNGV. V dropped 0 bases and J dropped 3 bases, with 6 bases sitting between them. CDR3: CASSLDPYGANVLTF. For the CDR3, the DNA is TGTGCCAGCAGCTTAGATCCATATGGGGCCAACGTCCTGACTTTC.

In DNA form, the CDR3 reads TGTGCCAGCAGCCTCCAGGGGATACCCGGGGGTGGGTATGGCTACACCTTC. It codes for CASSLQGIPGGGYGYTF. The chain recombines TRBV7-8 with TRBJ1-2, with TRBD1 as a possible D gene (6 bases). Trimming removed 5 bases from V and 5 bases from J, with 24 bases in between. Germline V gene data show CDR1 as SGHVS and CDR2 as FQNEAQ. The CDR3 runs 17 residues.

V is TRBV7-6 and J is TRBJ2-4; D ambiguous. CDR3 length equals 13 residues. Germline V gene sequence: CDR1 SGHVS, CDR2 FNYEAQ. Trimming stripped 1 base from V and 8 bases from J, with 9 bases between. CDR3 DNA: TGTGCCAGCAGCTTAGGGGGTTCGGACATTCAGTACTTC. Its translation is CASSLGGSDIQYF.

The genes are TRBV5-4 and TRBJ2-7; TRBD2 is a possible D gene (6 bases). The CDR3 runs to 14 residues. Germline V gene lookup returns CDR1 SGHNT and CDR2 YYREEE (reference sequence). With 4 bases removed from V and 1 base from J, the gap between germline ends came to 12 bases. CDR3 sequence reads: CASSNRDSSYEQYF. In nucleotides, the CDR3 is TGTGCCAGCAGCAACCGGGACTCTTCCTACGAGCAGTACTTC.

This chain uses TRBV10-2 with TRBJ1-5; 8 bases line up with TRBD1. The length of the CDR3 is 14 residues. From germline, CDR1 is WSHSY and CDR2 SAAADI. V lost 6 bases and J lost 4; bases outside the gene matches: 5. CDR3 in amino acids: CASRGTGGNQPQHF. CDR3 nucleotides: TGCGCCAGCAGGGGGACAGGAGGGAATCAGCCCCAGCATTTT.

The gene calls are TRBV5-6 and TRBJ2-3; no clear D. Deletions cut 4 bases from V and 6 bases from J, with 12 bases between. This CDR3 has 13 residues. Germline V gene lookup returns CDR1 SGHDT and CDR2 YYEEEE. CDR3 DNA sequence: TGTGCCAGCAGCGCTTGGGTAGTCGATACGCAGTATTTT. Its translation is CASSAWVVDTQYF.

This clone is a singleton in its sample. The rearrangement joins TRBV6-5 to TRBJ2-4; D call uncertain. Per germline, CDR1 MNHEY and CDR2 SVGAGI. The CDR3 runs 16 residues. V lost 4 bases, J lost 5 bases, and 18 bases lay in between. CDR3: CASSSPYQEGQNIQYF. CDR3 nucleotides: TGTGCCAGCAGTTCCCCTTACCAAGAAGGTCAAAACATTCAGTACTTC.

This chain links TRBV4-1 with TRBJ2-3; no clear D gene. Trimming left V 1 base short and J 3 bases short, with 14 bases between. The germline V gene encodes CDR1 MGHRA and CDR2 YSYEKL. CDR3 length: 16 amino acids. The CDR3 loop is CASSQGEGLRTDTQYF. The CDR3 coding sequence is TGCGCCAGCAGCCAAGGAGAAGGTCTGAGGACAGATACGCAGTATTTT.

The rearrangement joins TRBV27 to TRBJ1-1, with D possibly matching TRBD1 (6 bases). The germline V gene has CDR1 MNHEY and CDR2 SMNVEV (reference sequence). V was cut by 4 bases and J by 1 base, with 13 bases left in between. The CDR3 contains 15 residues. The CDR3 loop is CASSSFWTANTEAFF. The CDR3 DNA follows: TGTGCCAGCAGTTCTTTTTGGACAGCGAACACTGAAGCTTTCTTT.

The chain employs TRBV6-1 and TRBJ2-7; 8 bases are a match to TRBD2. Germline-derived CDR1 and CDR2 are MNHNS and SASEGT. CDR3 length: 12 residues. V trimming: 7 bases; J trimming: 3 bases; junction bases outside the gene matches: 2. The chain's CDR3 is CASTSGGYEQYF. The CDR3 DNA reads TGTGCCAGCACAAGCGGGGGCTACGAGCAGTACTTC.

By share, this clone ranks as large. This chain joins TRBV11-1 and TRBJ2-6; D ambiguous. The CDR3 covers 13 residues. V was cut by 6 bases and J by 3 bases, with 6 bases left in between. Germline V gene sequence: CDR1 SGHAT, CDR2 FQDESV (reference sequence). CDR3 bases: TGTGCCAGCAGGCTAAATGGGGCCAACGTCCTGACTTTC. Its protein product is CASRLNGANVLTF.

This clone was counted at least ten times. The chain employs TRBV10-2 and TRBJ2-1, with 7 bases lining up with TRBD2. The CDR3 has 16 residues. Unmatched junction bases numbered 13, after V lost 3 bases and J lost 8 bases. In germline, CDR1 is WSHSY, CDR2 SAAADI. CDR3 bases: TGCGCCAGCAGTGACGATAGCGGGCTTACCGTCGATGAGCAGTTCTTC. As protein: CASSDDSGLTVDEQFF.

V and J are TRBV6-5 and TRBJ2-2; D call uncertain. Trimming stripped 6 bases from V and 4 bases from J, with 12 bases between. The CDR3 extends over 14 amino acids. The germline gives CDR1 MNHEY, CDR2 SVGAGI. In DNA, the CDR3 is TGTGCCAGCAGCCTCCTGAGTTCCACCGGGGAGCTGTTTTTT. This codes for CASSLLSSTGELFF.

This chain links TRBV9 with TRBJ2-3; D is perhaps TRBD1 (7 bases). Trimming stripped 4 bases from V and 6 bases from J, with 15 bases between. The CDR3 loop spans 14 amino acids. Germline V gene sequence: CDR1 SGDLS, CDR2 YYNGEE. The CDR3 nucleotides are TGTGCCAGCAGCTCACCAGGGGGGTCGGATACGCAGTATTTT. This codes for CASSSPGGSDTQYF.

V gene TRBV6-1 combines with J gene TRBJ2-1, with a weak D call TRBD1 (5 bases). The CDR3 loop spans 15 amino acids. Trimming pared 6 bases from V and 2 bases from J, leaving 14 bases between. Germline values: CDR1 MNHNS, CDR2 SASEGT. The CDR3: CASRDGHFTYNEQFF. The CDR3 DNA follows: TGTGCCAGCAGGGACGGACACTTCACCTACAATGAGCAGTTCTTC.

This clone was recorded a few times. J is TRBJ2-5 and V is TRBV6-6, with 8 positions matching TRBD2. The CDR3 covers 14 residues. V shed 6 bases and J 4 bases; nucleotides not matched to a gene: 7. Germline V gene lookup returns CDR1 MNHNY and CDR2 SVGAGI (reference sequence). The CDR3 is CASSQAGAGETQYF. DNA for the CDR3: TGTGCCAGCAGCCAAGCGGGAGCGGGAGAGACCCAGTACTTC.

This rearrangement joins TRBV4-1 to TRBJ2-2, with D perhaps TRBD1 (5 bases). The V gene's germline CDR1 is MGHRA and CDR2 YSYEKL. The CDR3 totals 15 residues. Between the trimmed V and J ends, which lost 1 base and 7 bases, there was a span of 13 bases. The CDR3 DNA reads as TGCGCCAGCAGCCAAGGGGCAGGGTTAAACGGGGAGCTGTTTTTT. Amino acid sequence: CASSQGAGLNGELFF.

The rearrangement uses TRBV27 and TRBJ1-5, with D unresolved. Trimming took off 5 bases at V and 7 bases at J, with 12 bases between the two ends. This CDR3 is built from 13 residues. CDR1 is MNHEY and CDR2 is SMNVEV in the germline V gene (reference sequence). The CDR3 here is CASSPVNGQPQHF. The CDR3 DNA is TGTGCCAGCAGTCCCGTGAACGGGCAGCCCCAGCATTTT.

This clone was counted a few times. The CDR3 reads CASSASGGTTPLHF. As DNA, the CDR3 is TGCGCCAGCAGTGCCTCAGGGGGTACGACACCCCTCCACTTT. The chain employs TRBV10-2 and TRBJ1-6, with 7 bases lining up with TRBD1. The germline V gene encodes CDR1 WSHSY and CDR2 SAAADI. The CDR3 spans 14 residues. J was trimmed by 11 bases and V by 4 bases; bases with no gene match: 8.

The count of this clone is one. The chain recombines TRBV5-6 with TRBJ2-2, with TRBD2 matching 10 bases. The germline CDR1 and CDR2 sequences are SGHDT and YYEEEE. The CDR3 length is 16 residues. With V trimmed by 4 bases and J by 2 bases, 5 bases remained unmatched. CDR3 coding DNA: TGTGCCAGCAGCGAGAGCGGGAGGGTTAACACCGGGGAGCTGTTTTTT. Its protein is CASSESGRVNTGELFF.

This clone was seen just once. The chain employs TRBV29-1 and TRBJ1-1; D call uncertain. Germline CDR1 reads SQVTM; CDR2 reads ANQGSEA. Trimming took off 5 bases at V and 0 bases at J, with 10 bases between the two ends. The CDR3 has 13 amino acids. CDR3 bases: TGCAGCGTTTATACAGTTATGAACACTGAAGCTTTCTTT. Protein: CSVYTVMNTEAFF.